These 10 T cell receptor beta chains originate from one sample sequenced in a study of blood T cell repertoires in COVID-19. Method: immunoSEQ multiplex PCR; TCRdb's copy keeps in-frame clones and lacks some. Of 110,000 or so clones listed, roughly 87% are singletons. The specimen sequenced was peripheral blood. Receptor source: a human donor in a cohort sampled during active COVID-19.

The V call is TRBV5-1, the J call TRBJ2-7; 13 positions agree with TRBD2. The CDR3 is 18 amino acids. V trimming: 4 bases; J trimming: 6 bases; junction bases outside the gene matches: 16. CDR1 is SGHRS, CDR2 YFSETQ, per germline. CDR3 nucleotide sequence: TGCGCCAGCAGCACAGGGACTAGCGGGGTCTCGTCCGTTGCCGAGCAGTACTTC. This sequence encodes CASSTGTSGVSSVAEQYF. Full variable domain (outside the CDR3, taken from reference TRBV5-1 and TRBJ2-7): KAGVTQTPRYLIKTRGQQVTLSCSPISGHRSVSWYQQTPGQGLQFLFEYFSETQRNKGNFPGRFSGRQFSNSRSEMNVSTLELGDSALYLCASSTGTSGVSSVAEQYFGPGTRLTVT.

This clone was found once. This chain uses TRBV5-1 with TRBJ2-7; 10 bases are shared with TRBD2. J lost 7 bases, V lost 0 bases, and 10 bases had no gene match. CDR1 is SGHRS, CDR2 YFSETQ, per germline. The CDR3 has 16 amino acids. DNA for the CDR3: TGCGCCAGCAGCTTGGCCAGGGCTAGCGGGAGCGGGGAGCAGTACTTC. Translated, it gives CASSLARASGSGEQYF.

The rearrangement links TRBV6-4 to TRBJ2-1; no firm D call. Germline V gene sequence: CDR1 MRHNA, CDR2 SNTAGT. V lost 6 bases to trimming and J lost 0 bases, with 9 bases between them. The CDR3 has 14 residues. The CDR3 DNA reads as TGTGCCAGCAGCCTCGGTAGCTCCTACAATGAGCAGTTCTTC. Protein: CASSLGSSYNEQFF.

The chain recombines TRBV15 with TRBJ1-1, with TRBD1 identical over 7 bases. The CDR3 covers 15 residues. Germline-derived CDR1 and CDR2 are LNHNV and YYDKDF (reference sequence). The junction had 5 bases not matched to a gene; V was cut back by 3 bases and J by 1 base. In DNA, the CDR3 is TGTGCCACCAGCAGGGGACAGACGGGGAACACTGAAGCTTTCTTT. It specifies CATSRGQTGNTEAFF.

The chain joins TRBV20-1 to TRBJ2-2; maybe TRBD2 (6 bases). Germline CDR1 reads DFQATT; CDR2 reads SNEGSKA (reference sequence). The V gene lost 3 bases and the J gene lost 0 bases, with 8 bases spanning the gap. The CDR3 totals 14 residues. CDR3 coding DNA: TGCAGTGCTAGTTCGGGGGCGAACACCGGGGAGCTGTTTTTT. It is translated as CSASSGANTGELFF.

The chain carries TRBV18 and TRBJ2-3; D remains unclear. This CDR3 region has 13 residues. Trimming left V 3 bases short and J 3 bases short, with 7 bases between. The germline gives CDR1 KGHSH, CDR2 LQKENI. The CDR3 DNA reads TGTGCCAGCTCACCGACCGGGACAGATACGCAGTATTTT. This sequence encodes CASSPTGTDTQYF.

This clone was detected only a few times. V gene TRBV5-4 combines with J gene TRBJ2-2, with D possibly matching TRBD1 (7 bases). Trimming shortened V by 4 bases and J by 5 bases, and 18 bases separated the two germline ends. The CDR3 runs 16 residues. CDR1 is SGHNT, CDR2 YYREEE, per germline (reference sequence). The CDR3 coding sequence is TGTGCCAGCAGCCCAAAGCCCAGGGGGGAAACCGGGGAGCTGTTTTTT. Protein product: CASSPKPRGETGELFF.

This sequence joins TRBV5-1 and TRBJ2-3; TRBD2 matches at 9 bases. The germline CDR1 and CDR2 sequences are SGHRS and YFSETQ. J was trimmed by 5 bases and V by 0 bases; bases with no gene match: 10. CDR3 size: 17 residues. The CDR3 here is CASSLGLAGGPGDTQYF. In DNA, the CDR3 is TGCGCCAGCAGCTTGGGTCTCGCGGGAGGGCCGGGAGATACGCAGTATTTT.

The CDR3 DNA is TGTGCCAGCTCACCACTAGGGACAGCGAGAAATCAGCCCCAGCATTTT. Translation: CASSPLGTARNQPQHF. The V gene is TRBV18, the J gene TRBJ1-5; 7 nucleotides agree with TRBD1. The germline CDR1 and CDR2 sequences are KGHSH and LQKENI. This CDR3 comprises 16 residues. V was pared by 1 base and J by 4 bases, with 7 bases of the junction left unmatched.

The gene calls are TRBV5-1 and TRBJ2-5; 7 bases fit TRBD1. Germline V gives CDR1 SGHRS, CDR2 YFSETQ. Losses at the gene ends were 4 bases for V and 1 base for J; bases not matched to a gene: 7. The CDR3 consists of 15 residues. The CDR3 loop reads CASSDRVGGQETQYF. The CDR3 nucleotides are TGCGCCAGCAGCGACAGGGTAGGGGGCCAAGAGACCCAGTACTTC.